The entry below describes one T cell receptor (beta chain). Its cognate antigen is unknown. This sample was included in a study of a mutant IDH1 vaccine in newly diagnosed glioma. About the study: Patients began vaccination 4-6 weeks after radiotherapy alone, or with temozolomide cycles. A 62.5% male, approximately 40% female split and a mean age of about 44 years characterized treated patients.

CDR1 and CDR2 (germline): SGHAT, FQNNGV. Trimming left V 5 bases short and J 0 bases short, with 14 bases between. This CDR3 comprises 15 residues. Clones were read by immunoSEQ multiplex PCR, and TCRdb kept only the in-frame ones, dropping some. The sample holds about 54,000 clones, approximately 87% seen once. Described time point: week 35, safety follow-up. Vaccinated patients received 300 ug of mutant IDH1 20-mer peptide per dose, with topical imiquimod. New WHO grade 3 or 4 astrocytomas that were IDH1-mutant and ATRX-lost occurred in the donors. This TCR came from a man in his forties or fifties with glioma. The rearrangement joins TRBV11-2 to TRBJ2-7, with D possibly being TRBD1 (7 bases). The starting material was PBMCs, obtained from a glioma patient whose treatment included an IDH1 peptide vaccine. CDR3 protein: CASSQTGRSSYEQYF. The CDR3 nucleotides are TGTGCCAGCAGCCAGACAGGGAGGAGCTCCTACGAGCAGTACTTC. Full variable domain (rest looked up from reference TRBV11-2 and TRBJ2-7): EAGVAQSPRYKIIEKRQSVAFWCNPISGHATLYWYQQILGQGPKLLIQFQNNGVVDDSQLPKDRFSAERLKGVDSTLKIQPAKLEDSAVYLCASSQTGRSSYEQYFGPGTRLTVT.